This T cell receptor (beta chain) was sequenced in a study of cytomegalovirus exposure and HLA in healthy donors. Study conclusions and caveats: It was shown in a later analysis that HLA-associated TCR beta chains were more clonally expanded than other, equally common chains.

Use of 60 Vbeta and 13 Jbeta primers characterized the PCR. Libraries were prepared by immunoSEQ multiplex PCR; TCRdb keeps only in-frame clonotypes and omits some of them. The sample shows about 82,000 clones, around 70% of them seen only once. This clone was counted a few times. Antigen unknown. With 4 bases clipped from V and 7 bases from J, the junction kept 7 bases outside the gene matches. Germline V gene lookup returns CDR1 SGHDT and CDR2 YYEEEE. This CDR3 comprises 16 residues. The V call is TRBV5-6, the J call TRBJ2-1, with TRBD2 identical over 14 bases. The sequence was collected from a woman in her 50s in good health and CMV-seropositive. Material: PBMCs. CDR3 DNA: TGTGCCAGCAGCACCTGGACTAGCGGGAGGTCGAATGAGCAGTTCTTC. Residues: CASSTWTSGRSNEQFF.